This T cell receptor beta chain was captured by sequencing in a study of cytomegalovirus exposure and HLA in healthy donors. Study-level information: Some 85 million unique TCRs, all from HLA-typed donors, were included in an early release of the data.

Study-level findings and limits: In a later analysis, HLA-C alleles had the fewest associated TCRs, DRB1 alleles the most. Roughly uniform depth of sequencing across donors was assumed in presence/absence analyses. It has been reported that TCR beta sequences accurately predicted the HLA-A and HLA-B alleles of most subjects.

In regard to this clone: What it binds is unknown.

V was cut by 0 bases and J by 0 bases, with 6 bases left in between. The CDR3 contains 15 residues. CDR1 is MGHRA, CDR2 YSYEKL, per germline. Researchers ran the PCR with 60 Vbeta and 13 Jbeta primers. Repertoires were generated with immunoSEQ multiplex PCR, while TCRdb's copy carries only in-frame clones and drops some. The sample holds just under 250,000 clones; roughly 82% are singletons and the top ten take more than 5%. The specimen sequenced was PBMCs. The V and J genes are TRBV4-1 and TRBJ2-1; tentative D call: TRBD1 (5 bases). The TCR sequence derives from a woman between 40 and 55 years old in good health and CMV-seropositive. CDR3 sequence: CASSQDQGSYNEQFF. CDR3 nucleotides: TGCGCCAGCAGCCAAGATCAGGGCTCCTACAATGAGCAGTTCTTC.